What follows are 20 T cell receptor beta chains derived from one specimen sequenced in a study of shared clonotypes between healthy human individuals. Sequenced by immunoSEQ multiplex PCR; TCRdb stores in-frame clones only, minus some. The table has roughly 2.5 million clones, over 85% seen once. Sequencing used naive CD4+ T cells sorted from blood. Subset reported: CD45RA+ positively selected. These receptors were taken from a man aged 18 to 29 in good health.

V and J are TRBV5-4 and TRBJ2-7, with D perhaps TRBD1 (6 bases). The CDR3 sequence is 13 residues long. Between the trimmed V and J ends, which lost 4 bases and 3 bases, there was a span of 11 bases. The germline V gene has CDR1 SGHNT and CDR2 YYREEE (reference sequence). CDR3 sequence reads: CASSKPDSYEQYF. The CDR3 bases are TGTGCCAGCAGCAAACCGGACAGCTACGAGCAGTACTTC. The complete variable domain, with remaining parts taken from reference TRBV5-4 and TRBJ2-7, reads ETGVTQSPTHLIKTRGQQVTLRCSSQSGHNTVSWYQQALGQGPQFIFQYYREEENGRGNFPPRFSGLQFPNYSSELNVNALELDDSALYLCASSKPDSYEQYFGPGTRLTVT.

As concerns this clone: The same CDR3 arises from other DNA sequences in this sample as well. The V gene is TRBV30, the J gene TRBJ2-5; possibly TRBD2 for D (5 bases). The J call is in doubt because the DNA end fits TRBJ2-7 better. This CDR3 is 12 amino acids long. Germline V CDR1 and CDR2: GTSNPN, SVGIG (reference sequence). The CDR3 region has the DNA TGTGCCTGGAGTGTACGGGGCTACGAGCAGTACTTC. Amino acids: CAWSVRGYEQYF.

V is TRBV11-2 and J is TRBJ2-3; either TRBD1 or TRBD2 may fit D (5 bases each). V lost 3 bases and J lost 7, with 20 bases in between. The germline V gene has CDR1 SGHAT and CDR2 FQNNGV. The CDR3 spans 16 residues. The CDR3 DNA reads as TGTGCCAGCAGCTTGAGCCCGGGACCCCCACAGAATACGCAGTATTTT. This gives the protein CASSLSPGPPQNTQYF.

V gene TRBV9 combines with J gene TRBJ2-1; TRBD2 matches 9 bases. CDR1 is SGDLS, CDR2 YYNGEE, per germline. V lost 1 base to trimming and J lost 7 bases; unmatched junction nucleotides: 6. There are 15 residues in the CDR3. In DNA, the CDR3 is TGTGCCAGCAGCGTATTAGCGGGAGTTGCTAATGAGCAGTTCTTC. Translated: CASSVLAGVANEQFF.

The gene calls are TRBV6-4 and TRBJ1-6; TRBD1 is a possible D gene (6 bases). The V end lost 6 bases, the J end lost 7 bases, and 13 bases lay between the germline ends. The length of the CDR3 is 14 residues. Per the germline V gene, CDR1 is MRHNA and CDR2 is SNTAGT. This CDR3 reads CASSPTGNNSPLHF. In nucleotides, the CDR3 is TGTGCCAGCAGCCCCACAGGGAACAATTCACCCCTCCACTTT.

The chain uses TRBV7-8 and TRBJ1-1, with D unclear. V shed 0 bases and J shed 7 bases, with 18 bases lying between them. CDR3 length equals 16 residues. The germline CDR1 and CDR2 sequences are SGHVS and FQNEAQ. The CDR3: CASSLAWSGEMGEAFF. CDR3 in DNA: TGTGCCAGCAGCTTAGCGTGGTCTGGGGAAATGGGTGAAGCTTTCTTT.

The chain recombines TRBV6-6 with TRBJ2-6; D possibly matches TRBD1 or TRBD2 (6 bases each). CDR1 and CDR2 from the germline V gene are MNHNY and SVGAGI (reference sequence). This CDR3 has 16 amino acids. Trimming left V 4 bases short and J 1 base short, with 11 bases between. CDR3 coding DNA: TGTGCCAGCAGTTCGGGGGCTTGGTCTGGGGCCAACGTCCTGACTTTC. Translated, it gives CASSSGAWSGANVLTF.

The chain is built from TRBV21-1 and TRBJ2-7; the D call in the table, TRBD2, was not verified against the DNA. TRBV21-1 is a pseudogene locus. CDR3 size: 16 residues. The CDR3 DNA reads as TGTGCCAGCAGCAAAGCGCTTTGGGAGTCATCCTACGAGCAGTACTTC. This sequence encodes CASSKALWESSYEQYF.

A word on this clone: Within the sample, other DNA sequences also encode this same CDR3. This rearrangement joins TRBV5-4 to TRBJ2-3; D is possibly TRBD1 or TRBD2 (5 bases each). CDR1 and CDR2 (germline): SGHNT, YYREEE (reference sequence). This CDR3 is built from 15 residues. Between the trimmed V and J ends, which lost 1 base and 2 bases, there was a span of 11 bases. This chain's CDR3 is CASSLSGGNTDTQYF. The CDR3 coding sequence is TGTGCCAGCAGCTTGTCTGGGGGAAACACAGATACGCAGTATTTT.

CDR3 bases: TGTGCCAGCAGTTTGGTTGGCCAGGGGAACTGCGAGCAGTACTTC. Encoded protein: CASSLVGQGNCEQYF. This chain uses TRBV28 with TRBJ2-7, with a weak D call TRBD1 (6 bases). The CDR3 has 15 amino acids. Looked up from germline, CDR1 is MDHEN and CDR2 is SYDVKM. V was trimmed by 3 bases and J by 6 bases, leaving 18 bases between them. The entire variable domain, with the rest obtained from reference TRBV28 and TRBJ2-7, is as follows: DVKVTQSSRYLVKRTGEKVFLECVQDMDHENMFWYRQDPGLGLRLIYFSYDVKMKEKGDIPEGYSVSREKKERFSLILESASTNQTSMYLCASSLVGQGNCEQYFGPGTRLTVT.

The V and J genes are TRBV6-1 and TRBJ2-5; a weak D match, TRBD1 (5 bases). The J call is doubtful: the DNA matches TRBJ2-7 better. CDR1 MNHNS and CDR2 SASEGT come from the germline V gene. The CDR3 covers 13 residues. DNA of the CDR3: TGTGCCAGCAGTGAAGTGGGGCTAAACGAGCAGTACTTC. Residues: CASSEVGLNEQYF.

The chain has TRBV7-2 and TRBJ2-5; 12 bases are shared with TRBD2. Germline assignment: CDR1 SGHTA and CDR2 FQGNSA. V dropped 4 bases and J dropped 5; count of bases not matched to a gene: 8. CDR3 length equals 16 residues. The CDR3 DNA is TGTGCCAGCAGCTCCAAGACTAGCGGGAGAGGGGAGACCCAGTACTTC. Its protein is CASSSKTSGRGETQYF. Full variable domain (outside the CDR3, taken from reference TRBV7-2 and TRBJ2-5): GAGVSQSPSNKVTEKGKDVELRCDPISGHTALYWYRQSLGQGLEFLIYFQGNSAPDKSGLPSDRFSAERTGGSVSTLTIQRTQQEDSAVYLCASSSKTSGRGETQYFGPGTRLLVL.

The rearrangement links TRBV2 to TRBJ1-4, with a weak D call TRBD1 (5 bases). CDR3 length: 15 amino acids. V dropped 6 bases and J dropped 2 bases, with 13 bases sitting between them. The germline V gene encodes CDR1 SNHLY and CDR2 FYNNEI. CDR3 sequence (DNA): TGTGCCAGCAGACCTTTCCAGGGTACTAATGAAAAACTGTTTTTT. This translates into CASRPFQGTNEKLFF.

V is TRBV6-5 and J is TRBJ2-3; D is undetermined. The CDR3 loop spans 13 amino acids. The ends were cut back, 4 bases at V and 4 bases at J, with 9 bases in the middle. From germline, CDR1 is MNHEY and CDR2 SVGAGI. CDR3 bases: TGTGCCAGCAGTTCAAGCCTCCCAGATACGCAGTATTTT. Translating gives CASSSSLPDTQYF.

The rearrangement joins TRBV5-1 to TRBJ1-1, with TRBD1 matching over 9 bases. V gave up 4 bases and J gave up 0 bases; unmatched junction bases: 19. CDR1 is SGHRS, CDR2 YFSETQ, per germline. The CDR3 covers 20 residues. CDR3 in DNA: TGCGCCAGCAGCCTCCAGGGACAGGGCACCACCTGGGGCATGAACACTGAAGCTTTCTTT. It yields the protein CASSLQGQGTTWGMNTEAFF.

This CDR3 is CASSLERGLESYEQYF. As DNA, the CDR3 is TGTGCCAGCAGCTTGGAGAGGGGACTTGAATCCTACGAGCAGTACTTC. The V gene is TRBV5-8, the J gene TRBJ2-7; the D gene is possibly TRBD2 (6 bases). There are 16 residues in the CDR3. Looked up from germline, CDR1 is SGHTS and CDR2 is YDEGEE. Trimming stripped 0 bases from V and 1 base from J, with 14 bases between.

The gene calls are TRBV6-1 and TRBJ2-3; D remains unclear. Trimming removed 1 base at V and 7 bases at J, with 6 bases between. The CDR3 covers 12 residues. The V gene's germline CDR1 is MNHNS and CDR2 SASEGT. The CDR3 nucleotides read TGTGCCAGCAGTGAAGTCGGGTATACGCAGTATTTT. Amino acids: CASSEVGYTQYF.

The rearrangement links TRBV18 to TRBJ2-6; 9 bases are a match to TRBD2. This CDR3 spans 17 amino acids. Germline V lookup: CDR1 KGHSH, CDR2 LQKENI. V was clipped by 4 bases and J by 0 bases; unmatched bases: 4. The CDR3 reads CASSRLAEISGANVLTF. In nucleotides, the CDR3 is TGTGCCAGCTCACGACTAGCGGAGATCTCTGGGGCCAACGTCCTGACTTTC.

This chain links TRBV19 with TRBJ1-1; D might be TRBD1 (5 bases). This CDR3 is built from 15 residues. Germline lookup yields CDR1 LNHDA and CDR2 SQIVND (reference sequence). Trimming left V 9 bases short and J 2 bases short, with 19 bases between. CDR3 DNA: TGTGCCAGCCGTGCTAGACAGAATAGTAACACTGAAGCTTTCTTT. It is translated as CASRARQNSNTEAFF.

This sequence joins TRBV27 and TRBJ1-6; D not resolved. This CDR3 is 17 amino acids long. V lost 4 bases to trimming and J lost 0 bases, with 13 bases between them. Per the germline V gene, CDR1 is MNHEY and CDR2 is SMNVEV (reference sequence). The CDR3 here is CASSSLGGSSYNSPLHF. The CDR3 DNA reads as TGTGCCAGCAGTTCTCTAGGTGGGAGCTCCTATAATTCACCCCTCCACTTT.